Listed below are T cell receptor beta chains from one sample, sequenced in a study of cytomegalovirus exposure and HLA in healthy donors. Measured with immunoSEQ multiplex PCR; TCRdb has only the in-frame clones, and not every one. The sample consists of 80,000 to 130,000 clones, roughly 88% of them appearing once. Source material: PBMCs. Receptors were obtained from a woman between 18 and 29 years old in good health and CMV-seronegative. CDR3s include the opening cysteine and the closing phenylalanine or tryptophan. The D gene is left open where the match is weak. Not all rows give a size; the values are once, few, many and, for expanded clones, a class.

size: once; D: TRBD2; J: TRBJ2-3; V: TRBV18; DNA: TGTGCCAGCTCACCTGTAGCGGGGGGGCCAACAGATACGCAGTATTTT; CDR3: CASSPVAGGPTDTQYF
size: few; D: .; J: TRBJ2-6; V: TRBV28; DNA: TGTGCCAGCAGTCCCAGGACTGGGGCCAACGTCCTGACTTTC; CDR3: CASSPRTGANVLTF
size: .; D: TRBD2; J: TRBJ2-7; V: TRBV18; DNA: TGTGCCAGCTCACCACCTGGCGGGAGGGTTGTAAGGAACGAGCAGTACTTC; CDR3: CASSPPGGRVVRNEQYF
size: .; D: TRBD2; J: TRBJ2-1; V: TRBV14; DNA: TGTGCCAGCAGCCGCCGGACTAGCGGGACAAACTACAATGAGCAGTTCTTC; CDR3: CASSRRTSGTNYNEQFF
size: .; D: .; J: TRBJ2-7; V: TRBV9; DNA: TGTGCCAGCAGCCCCGTTCCGGCCAGGGCCACCTACGAGCAGTACTTC; CDR3: CASSPVPARATYEQYF
size: .; D: .; J: TRBJ2-3; V: TRBV13; DNA: TGTGCCAGCGCCGAGATACGGGGGGCCCGAGGGACAGATACGCAGTATTTT; CDR3: CASAEIRGARGTDTQYF
size: .; D: .; J: TRBJ1-3; V: TRBV5-1; DNA: TGCGCCAGCAGTTTCGGAGGGATTGAGGGAAACACCATATATTTT; CDR3: CASSFGGIEGNTIYF
size: .; D: .; J: TRBJ1-1; V: TRBV7-2; DNA: TGTGCCAGCAGCTTACGGGCAGGGGCGAACACTGAAGCTTTCTTT; CDR3: CASSLRAGANTEAFF
size: .; D: .; J: TRBJ1-1; V: TRBV6-6; DNA: TGTGCCAGCTCCTCGTCCAGGGCGAACACTGAAGCTTTCTTT; CDR3: CASSSSRANTEAFF
size: .; D: .; J: TRBJ2-5; V: TRBV14; DNA: TGTGCCAGCAGCCAAGCCAATGAAGAGACCCAGTACTTC; CDR3: CASSQANEETQYF
size: .; D: TRBD1; J: TRBJ1-2; V: TRBV30; DNA: TGTGCCTGGAGTTTCCCGGACAGGAACTATGGCTACACCTTC; CDR3: CAWSFPDRNYGYTF
size: many; D: TRBD1; J: TRBJ1-1; V: TRBV7-2; DNA: TGTGCCAGCAGCTTAGCAGGGGGCAGTGACACTGAAGCTTTCTTT; CDR3: CASSLAGGSDTEAFF
size: once; D: .; J: TRBJ1-5; V: TRBV28; DNA: TGTGCCAGCAGTTTAAAGAGGTGGGACATAGTTATTAGCAATCAGCCCCAGCATTTT; CDR3: CASSLKRWDIVISNQPQHF
size: .; D: TRBD2; J: TRBJ2-1; V: TRBV7-2; DNA: TGTGCAAGCGGGTCTAGCGGGAGTAGCGTTGACAATGAGCAGTTCTTC; CDR3: CASGSSGSSVDNEQFF
size: .; D: .; J: TRBJ2-7; V: TRBV5-8; DNA: TGTGCCAGCAGCTTGGTTGCGGTGACCTACGAGCAGTACTTC; CDR3: CASSLVAVTYEQYF
size: .; D: .; J: TRBJ1-3; V: TRBV5-8; DNA: TGTGCCAGCAGCTTGGTTCCACAGCTTCACTCTGGAAACACCATATATTTT; CDR3: CASSLVPQLHSGNTIYF
size: .; D: .; J: TRBJ1-4; V: TRBV2; DNA: TGTGCCAGCAGTGTACAGGGTATGACACTGTTTTTT; CDR3: CASSVQGMTLFF